The present T cell receptor (beta chain) was sequenced within a study of T cells in localized non-small cell lung cancer. Points from the study as a whole: A median of roughly 50 of the top 100 tumor clones appeared in adjacent lung, which was paired and uninvolved.

The protocol was immunoSEQ multiplex PCR, while the TCRdb copy is restricted to in-frame clones and leaves out a portion. Here the sample spans approximately 89,000 clones, around 81% being singletons. V shed 0 bases, J shed 5 bases, and the junction held 8 bases outside the gene matches. Germline V gene lookup returns CDR1 SGDLS and CDR2 YYNGEE. This CDR3 spans 17 amino acids. Worth noting for this clone: Its antigen is unknown.

The TCR originated in a man aged 35-75 years with stage II squamous cell lung carcinoma. The starting material was PBMCs, obtained before any cancer treatment. The chain has TRBV9 and TRBJ2-3; 11 bases are shared with TRBD2. CDR3 protein: CASSVATSGAGEDTQYF. The CDR3 region has the DNA TGTGCCAGCAGCGTAGCGACTAGCGGGGCTGGGGAAGATACGCAGTATTTT.